The present T cell receptor beta chain was sequenced within a study of blood T cell repertoires in COVID-19. Study-level background: From the United States, Italy and Spain came samples of acute and convalescent COVID-19.

In the original workflow: Reference gene primer amplification gave estimated nucleated cell counts. The data were produced by immunoSEQ multiplex PCR, yet TCRdb's version contains in-frame clones alone and is incomplete. The V and J calls and the clone size are those of that table, but D and trimming were determined from the DNA. The sample comprises about 180,000 clones, around 83% of which are singletons, and under 3% rests with the top ten. Germline trimming cut 3 bases from V and 3 bases from J; bases unmatched to any gene: 6. Germline V gene lookup returns CDR1 DFQATT and CDR2 SNEGSKA (reference sequence). The CDR3 is made up of 16 amino acids. This clone is a singleton in its sample.

Sequenced: peripheral blood. The clonotype was recovered from a woman aged 25 to 45 with active or convalescent COVID-19. The rearrangement joins TRBV20-1 to TRBJ2-2; 11 bases are a match to TRBD1. The CDR3 sequence is CSASIGDRGDTGELFF. CDR3 sequence (DNA): TGCAGTGCTAGTATCGGGGACAGGGGGGACACCGGGGAGCTGTTTTTT.